This T cell receptor (beta chain) was documented in a study of blood T cell repertoires in COVID-19. There are 16 residues in the CDR3. Trimming stripped 1 base from V and 0 bases from J, with 8 bases between. The germline V gene encodes CDR1 SGHNT and CDR2 YYREEE (reference sequence). Only in-frame clones appear in the TCRdb table, and some are missing; sequencing was by immunoSEQ multiplex PCR. In the table there are approximately 97,000 clones, 90% of which are singletons. Sequenced: peripheral blood. The chain recombines TRBV5-4 with TRBJ1-6; D gene unclear. This TCR was recovered from a man in his 60s with acute or convalescent COVID-19. CDR3 loop: CASSLKRSSYNSPLHF. In nucleotides, the CDR3 is TGTGCCAGCAGCTTGAAGAGAAGCTCCTATAATTCACCCCTCCACTTT.